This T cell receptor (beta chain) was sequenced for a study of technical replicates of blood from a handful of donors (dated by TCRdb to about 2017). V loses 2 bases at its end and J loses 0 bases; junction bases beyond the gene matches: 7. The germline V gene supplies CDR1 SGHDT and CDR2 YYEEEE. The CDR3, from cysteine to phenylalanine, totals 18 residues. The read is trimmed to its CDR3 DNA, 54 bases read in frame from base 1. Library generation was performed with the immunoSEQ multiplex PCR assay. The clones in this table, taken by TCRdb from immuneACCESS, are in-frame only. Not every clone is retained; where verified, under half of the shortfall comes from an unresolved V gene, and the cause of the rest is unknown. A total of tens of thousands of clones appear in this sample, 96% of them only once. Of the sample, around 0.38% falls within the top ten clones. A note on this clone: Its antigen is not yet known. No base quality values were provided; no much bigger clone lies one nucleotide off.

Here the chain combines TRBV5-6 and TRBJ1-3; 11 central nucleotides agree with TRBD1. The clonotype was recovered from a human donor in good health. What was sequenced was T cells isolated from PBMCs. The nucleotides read TGTGCCAGCAGCTTCGGACAGGGGGCGAAATACTCTGGAAACACCATATATTTT. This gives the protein CASSFGQGAKYSGNTIYF. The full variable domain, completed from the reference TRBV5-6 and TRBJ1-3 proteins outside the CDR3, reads DAGVTQSPTHLIKTRGQQVTLRCSPKSGHDTVSWYQQALGQGPQFIFQYYEEEERQRGNFPDRFSGHQFPNYSSELNVNALLLGDSALYLCASSFGQGAKYSGNTIYFGEGSWLTVV.